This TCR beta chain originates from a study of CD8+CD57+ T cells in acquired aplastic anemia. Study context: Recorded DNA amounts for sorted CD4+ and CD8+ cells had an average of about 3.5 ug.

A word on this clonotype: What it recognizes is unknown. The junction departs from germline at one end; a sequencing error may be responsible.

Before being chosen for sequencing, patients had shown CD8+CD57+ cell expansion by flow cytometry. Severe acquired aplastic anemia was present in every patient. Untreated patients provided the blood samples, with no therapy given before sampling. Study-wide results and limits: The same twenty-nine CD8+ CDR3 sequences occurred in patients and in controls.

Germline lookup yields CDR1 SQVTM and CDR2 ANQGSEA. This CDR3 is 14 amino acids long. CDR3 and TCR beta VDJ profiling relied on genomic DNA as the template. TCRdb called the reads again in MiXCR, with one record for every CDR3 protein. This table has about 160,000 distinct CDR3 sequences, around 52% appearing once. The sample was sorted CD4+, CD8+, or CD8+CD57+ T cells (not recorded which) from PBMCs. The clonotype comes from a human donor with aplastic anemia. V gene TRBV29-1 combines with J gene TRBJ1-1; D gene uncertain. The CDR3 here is CSVEDLQRNTEAFF. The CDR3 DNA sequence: TGCAGCGTTGAAGATCTCCAACGGAACACTGAGGCTTTCTTT. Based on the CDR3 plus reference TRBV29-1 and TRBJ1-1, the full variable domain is SAVISQKPSRDICQRGTSLTIQCQVDSQVTMMFWYRQQPGQSLTLIATANQGSEATYESGFVIDKFPISRPNLTFSTLTVSNMSPEDSSIYLCSVEDLQRNTEAFFGQGTRLTVV.